Sequencing of this T cell receptor (beta chain) was carried out in a study of blood T cells in healthy people across ages. This CDR3 spans 14 amino acids. Germline CDR1 reads MNHEY; CDR2 reads SMNVEV (reference sequence). Combining a sample-barcoded 5' primer with a J-beta primer mix, a second PCR ran for 7 to 11 cycles. TCRdb used MiXCR to reprocess the 5' RACE reads, holding one entry per CDR3 protein. The table records 450,000 to 600,000 distinct CDR3 sequences, about a quarter of them present only once. Another study also made use of these data, one on T cells of mothers and their children. From that study: Per mother, over 9 million TCR beta CDR3 reads were obtained; per child, around 2.9 million.

This sequence joins TRBV27 and TRBJ2-1; 8 bases map to TRBD2. TRBJ2-5 matches the DNA end more closely, so the J call is doubtful. Specimen: blood. This TCR came from a boy aged 2-15 years in good health. CDR3: CASSPDGRAKTQYF. DNA for the CDR3: TGTGCCAGCAGTCCGGACGGGAGGGCGAAGACCCAGTACTTC.